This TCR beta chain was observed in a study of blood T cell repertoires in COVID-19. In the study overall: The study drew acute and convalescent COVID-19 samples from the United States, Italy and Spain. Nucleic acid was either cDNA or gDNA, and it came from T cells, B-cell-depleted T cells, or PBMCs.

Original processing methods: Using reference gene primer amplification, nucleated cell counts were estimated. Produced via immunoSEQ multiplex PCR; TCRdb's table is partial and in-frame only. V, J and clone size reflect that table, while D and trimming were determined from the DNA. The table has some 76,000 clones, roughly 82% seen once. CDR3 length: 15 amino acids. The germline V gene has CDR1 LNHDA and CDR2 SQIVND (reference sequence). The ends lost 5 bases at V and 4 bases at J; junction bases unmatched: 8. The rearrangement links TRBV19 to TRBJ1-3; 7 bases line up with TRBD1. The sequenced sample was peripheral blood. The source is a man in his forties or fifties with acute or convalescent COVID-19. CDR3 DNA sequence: TGTGCCAGTAGTTTTGGACAGGAGTTCGGAAACACCATATATTTT. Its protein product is CASSFGQEFGNTIYF. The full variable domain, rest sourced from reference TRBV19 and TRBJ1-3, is DGGITQSPKYLFRKEGQNVTLSCEQNLNHDAMYWYRQDPGQGLRLIYYSQIVNDFQKGDIAEGYSVSREKKESFPLTVTSAQKNPTAFYLCASSFGQEFGNTIYFGEGSWLTVV.